The 18 T cell receptor beta chains below were found in one sample sequenced in a study of blood T cells in healthy people across ages. The use of a sample-barcoded 5' primer and a J-beta primer mix characterized a second PCR of about 6 to 12 cycles. One entry per CDR3 protein, called by TCRdb with MiXCR from the 5' RACE reads. The sample has around 1.5 million distinct CDR3 sequences, approximately 60% seen once; the top ten hold 6.5% to 8%. The source material was blood. These TCRs come from a man younger than 35 in good health.

The V gene is TRBV7-9, the J gene TRBJ1-4, with 9 nucleotides matching TRBD1. Per the germline V gene, CDR1 is SEHNR and CDR2 is FQNEAQ (reference sequence). The CDR3 extends over 15 amino acids. The V gene end was trimmed by 4 bases and the J gene end by 8 bases; junction bases not matched to a gene: 8. The CDR3 loop reads CASSSNRGRIEKLFF. CDR3 nucleotide sequence: TGTGCCAGCAGCTCTAACAGGGGGCGTATCGAAAAACTGTTTTTT.

J is TRBJ2-7 and V is TRBV7-9; 7 positions match TRBD1. Unmatched junction bases numbered 16, after V lost 8 bases and J lost 3 bases. CDR1 and CDR2 from the germline V gene are SEHNR and FQNEAQ (reference sequence). This CDR3 spans 16 amino acids. In DNA form, the CDR3 reads TGTGCCAGCGGATCGTCCCCACAGGGGACCCTCTACGAGCAGTACTTC. Encoded protein: CASGSSPQGTLYEQYF.

The gene calls are TRBV28 and TRBJ2-7; D is ambiguous. The CDR3 totals 14 residues. V was shortened by 10 bases and J by 1 base, with 17 bases between the two germline ends. CDR1 and CDR2 (germline): MDHEN, SYDVKM. CDR3 sequence (DNA): TGTGCCACGCAGAAAGTGGGCGTTTCCTACGAGCAGTACTTC. Residues: CATQKVGVSYEQYF.

Note on this clonotype: A much larger clonotype is one base distant, so this may be a read error. This chain uses TRBV7-6 with TRBJ2-7; D may be TRBD1 (5 bases). This CDR3 region has 12 residues. V was clipped by 5 bases and J by 3 bases, with 8 bases between them. CDR1 is SGHVS and CDR2 is FNYEAQ in the germline V gene. The CDR3 reads CASSATDYEQYF. CDR3 in DNA: TGTGCCAGCAGCGCGACAGACTACGAGCAGTACTTC.

The rearrangement uses TRBV27 and TRBJ1-2; D remains unclear. The length of the CDR3 is 15 residues. The V end lost 0 bases, the J end lost 6 bases, and 14 bases lay between the germline ends. The germline V gene has CDR1 MNHEY and CDR2 SMNVEV (reference sequence). The CDR3 coding sequence is TGTGCCAGCAGTTTATCACTAGTCCGAGCAGATGGCTACACCTTC. It yields the protein CASSLSLVRADGYTF.

The rearrangement uses TRBV19 and TRBJ2-5; D possibly corresponds to TRBD2 (5 bases). Trimming pared 5 bases from V and 2 bases from J, leaving 12 bases between. Germline values: CDR1 LNHDA, CDR2 SQIVND (reference sequence). This CDR3 comprises 14 residues. CDR3 DNA: TGTGCCAGTAGTGAACTAGAATCACAAGAGACCCAGTACTTC. It codes for CASSELESQETQYF.

V gene TRBV3-1 combines with J gene TRBJ2-1, with D perhaps matching TRBD1 or TRBD2 (5 bases each). V was clipped by 1 base and J by 9 bases, with 16 bases between them. Germline assignment: CDR1 LGHDT and CDR2 YNNKEL (reference sequence). This CDR3 has 15 residues. The DNA for the CDR3 is TGTGCCAGCAGCCAAGGTGGGACCGGGGCGGGTGAGCAGTTCTTC. Protein sequence: CASSQGGTGAGEQFF.

Worth noting for this clonotype: At one of its ends the junction is not consistent with the germline gene, which may arise from a read error. The genes are TRBV9 and TRBJ2-5; the D is unclear. CDR3 length: 12 amino acids. Germline-derived CDR1 and CDR2 are SGDLS and YYNGEE. CDR3 region: CASRVFDETQYF. The DNA of the CDR3 is TGTGCCAGCCGCGTTTTTGATGAGACCCAGTACTTC. Supplemented by reference TRBV9 and TRBJ2-5, the full variable domain reads DSGVTQTPKHLITATGQRVTLRCSPRSGDLSVYWYQQSLDQGLQFLIQYYNGEERAKGNILERFSAQQFPDLHSELNLSSLELGDSALYFCASRVFDETQYFGPGTRLLVL.

This clonotype came up a few times. The V and J genes are TRBV5-1 and TRBJ2-7, with 14 bases fitting TRBD2. The CDR3 is made up of 18 amino acids. Germline V lookup: CDR1 SGHRS, CDR2 YFSETQ. V lost 0 bases and J lost 1; bases outside the gene matches: 6. CDR3 residues: CASSLDGTSGSLSYEQYF. CDR3 in DNA: TGCGCCAGCAGCTTGGATGGGACTAGCGGGAGCCTTTCCTACGAGCAGTACTTC.

The chain joins TRBV4-1 to TRBJ2-1; no clear D. The germline V gene has CDR1 MGHRA and CDR2 YSYEKL. CDR3 length: 14 residues. The ends were cut back, 1 base at V and 9 bases at J, with 13 bases in the middle. CDR3 bases: TGCGCCAGCAGCCAAGTTTTCGGGCGGTCTGAGCAGTTCTTC. This codes for CASSQVFGRSEQFF.

This clonotype was counted a few times. This may be a read error: a much more frequent sequence differs by one nucleotide. The chain couples TRBV20-1 to TRBJ2-7; D gene unclear. The CDR3 length is 10 residues. Germline assignment: CDR1 DFQATT and CDR2 SNEGSKA (reference sequence). The CDR3 spells CRAGDYEQYF. The CDR3 coding sequence is TGCAGGGCTGGGGACTACGAGCAGTACTTC.

To note about this clonotype: The junction shows a germline mismatch at one end, possibly a read error. J is TRBJ1-2 and V is TRBV7-9, with a possible D match to TRBD1 (5 bases). Germline CDR1 and CDR2: SEHNR and FQNEAQ (reference sequence). CDR3 size: 15 residues. CDR3 in amino acids: CASSLGGVEDYDYTF. In nucleotides, the CDR3 is TGTGCCAGCAGCCTGGGAGGGGTGGAGGACTATGACTACACCTTC.

The chain employs TRBV27 and TRBJ2-3; D gene uncertain. With 4 bases removed from V and 2 bases from J, the gap between germline ends came to 13 bases. The CDR3 covers 15 residues. Germline loops: CDR1 MNHEY, CDR2 SMNVEV (reference sequence). In nucleotides, the CDR3 is TGTGCCAGCAGTTCACGGGCCAACCCCACAGATACGCAGTATTTT. It translates to CASSSRANPTDTQYF.

The V call is TRBV4-3, the J call TRBJ1-1; no reliable D call. In germline, CDR1 is LGHNA, CDR2 YSLEER. This CDR3 spans 11 amino acids. V was cut by 7 bases and J by 8 bases, with 11 bases left in between. CDR3 in amino acids: CASTHGREAFF. Here the CDR3 DNA reads TGCGCCAGCACCCATGGGAGGGAAGCTTTCTTT.

The gene calls are TRBV7-9 and TRBJ2-7; TRBD2 is a possible D gene (5 bases). V lost 6 bases and J lost 4, with 10 bases in between. The CDR3 sequence is 12 residues long. Per the germline V gene, CDR1 is SEHNR and CDR2 is FQNEAQ (reference sequence). The CDR3 DNA reads as TGTGCCAGCAGGAGGGAAACTTACGAGCAGTACTTC. Translation gives CASRRETYEQYF.

The V and J genes are TRBV4-1 and TRBJ2-7; D ambiguous. The CDR3 is 13 amino acids. Trimming cost V 3 bases and J 7 bases, with 13 bases left between them. Germline CDR1 and CDR2: MGHRA and YSYEKL. CDR3 DNA sequence: TGCGCCAGCAGCCAGGTAGGAGCGCGAGAGCAGTACTTC. It is translated as CASSQVGAREQYF.

This clonotype was seen more than once but under ten times. The chain couples TRBV5-1 to TRBJ2-7; TRBD1 aligns across 8 bases. Germline loops: CDR1 SGHRS, CDR2 YFSETQ. The CDR3 sequence is 19 residues long. V trimming: 1 base; J trimming: 2 bases; junction bases outside the gene matches: 17. CDR3 nucleotide sequence: TGCGCCAGCAGCTTGAGGACAGGGAGTATAGAGGGTGTAACCTACGAGCAGTACTTC. It specifies CASSLRTGSIEGVTYEQYF.

This clonotype was seen ten or more times. The V call is TRBV4-1, the J call TRBJ2-3; D unresolved. Between the trimmed V and J ends, which lost 1 base and 6 bases, there was a span of 8 bases. This CDR3 is 13 amino acids long. CDR1 MGHRA and CDR2 YSYEKL come from the germline V gene. DNA for the CDR3: TGCGCCAGCAGCCAAGTGGGTGTGGATACGCAGTATTTT. Translating gives CASSQVGVDTQYF.